A selection of T cell receptor beta chains follows, all from one sample in a study of blood T cell repertoires in COVID-19. Profiled with immunoSEQ multiplex PCR; TCRdb holds only in-frame clones, not every one. The sample lists about 180,000 clones; 86% were seen once. Sample: PBMCs or T cells enriched from blood (not recorded which). These receptor sequences come from a woman aged 25 to 39 who had recovered from COVID-19. Both conserved end residues are part of each CDR3. Only some rows state a clone size, as once, few, many or a class for expanded clones.

-	TRBV27	CASTARKRGTTDTQYF
-	TRBV2	CASSVSWQTQYF
-	TRBV18	CASSPGQGVVGNTIYF
-	TRBV5-6	CASSLEAGLVTEAFF
once	TRBV23-1	CASRITRDRGQNGYTF
-	TRBV27	CASSQGLAGVLSNEQFF
-	TRBV15	CATSRSFEETQYF
-	TRBV29-1	CSVEGRGPGELFF
few	TRBV28	CASSSPGLAEEEQFF
-	TRBV28	CASSGLASYEQYF
-	TRBV5-6	CASSETGTGVEKLFF
-	TRBV29-1	CSARTGAGSEQFF
-	TRBV15	CATSRDFTGLARTWGTGELFF
few	TRBV11-1	CASSLSRGGLYEQYF
once	TRBV29-1	CSVDLDRAPDTQYF
-	TRBV7-9	CASSLQVSTGYTF
-	TRBV28	CASSFSAGIQETQYF
once	TRBV28	CASSFVQFYGYTF
-	TRBV4-1	CASSQEGSGALGELFF
-	TRBV6-5	CASKPTGGYGYTF
-	TRBV12-5	CASTLGESGSPLHF
-	TRBV7-3	CASSLTGRNTEAFF
-	TRBV15	CATSFQRGTGEQYF
-	TRBV5-1	CASSFSPDRSNNEQFF
medium-sized	TRBV7-3	CASSFLGGAPDTQYF
-	TRBV6-5	CASSLTSGDTQYF
-	TRBV4-1	CASSQVDSPSYEQYF
-	TRBV4-2	CASSQDSSERSWDEQYF
-	TRBV10-3	CAISFTSGRDNEQFF
-	TRBV5-4	CASSLEPGLGLGEQYF
-	TRBV28	CASRAPPGQGNTGELFF
-	TRBV2	CASSDGIGAVDTEAFF
-	TRBV7-9	CASSLAGTSLPQYF
-	TRBV7-8	CASSFVLRSPSYNEQFF
-	TRBV21-1	CASSKQLRRERFNSPLHF
few	TRBV7-9	CASSFPGAAGTSDEQYF
-	TRBV6-5	CASSSRGYEQFF
-	TRBV27	CASSRLGGRATDTQYF
-	TRBV5-1	CASSAGTGGSDEQYF
-	TRBV12-5	CASGDRGGYYGYTF
-	TRBV28	CASSLWTSGSNTDTQYF
-	TRBV25-1	CASSEGRGSLHF
few	TRBV2	CASKMEGSHGNTIYF